This T cell receptor (beta chain) was recorded in a study of blood T cells in healthy people across ages. Combining a sample-barcoded 5' primer with a J-beta primer mix, a second PCR ran for about 7 to 11 cycles. TCRdb reprocessed the 5' RACE reads via MiXCR and lists one record per CDR3 protein. Of 1 million or so distinct CDR3 sequences detected, 20% to 25% appear once; the ten largest clones hold 0.65% to 0.75%. This CDR3 region has 14 residues. Germline loops: CDR1 LGHDT, CDR2 YNNKEL (reference sequence). This clonotype came up a few times. These data were likewise used in another study, on T cells of mothers and their children. That source reports: The people who donated were a few healthy Caucasian mothers and their six children.

Sequencing was performed on blood. The origin of this receptor is a girl aged 2-15 years in good health. The rearrangement joins TRBV3-1 to TRBJ2-5; D is tentatively TRBD1 or TRBD2 (5 bases each). The J call is doubtful: the DNA matches TRBJ2-7 better. CDR3 loop: CASSQVASGHEQYF. CDR3 in DNA: TGTGCCAGCAGCCAAGTAGCATCGGGGCACGAGCAGTACTTC.